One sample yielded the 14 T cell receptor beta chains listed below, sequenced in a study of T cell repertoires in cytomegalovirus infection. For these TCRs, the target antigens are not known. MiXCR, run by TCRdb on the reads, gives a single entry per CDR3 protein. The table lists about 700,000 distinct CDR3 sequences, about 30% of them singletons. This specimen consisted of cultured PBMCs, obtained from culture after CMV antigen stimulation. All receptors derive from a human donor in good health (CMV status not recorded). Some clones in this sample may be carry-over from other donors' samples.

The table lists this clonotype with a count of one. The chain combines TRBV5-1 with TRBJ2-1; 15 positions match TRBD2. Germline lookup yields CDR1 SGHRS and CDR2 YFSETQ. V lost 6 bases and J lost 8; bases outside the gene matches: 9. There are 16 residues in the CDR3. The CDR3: CASTNWTSGGGYEQFF. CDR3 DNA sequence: TGCGCCAGCACCAACTGGACTAGCGGGGGGGGATATGAGCAGTTCTTC.

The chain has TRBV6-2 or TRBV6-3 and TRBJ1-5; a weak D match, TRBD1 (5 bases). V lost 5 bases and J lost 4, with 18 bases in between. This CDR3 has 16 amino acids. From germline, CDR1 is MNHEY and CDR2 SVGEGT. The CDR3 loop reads CASSEGGHYRNQPQHF. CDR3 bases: TGTGCCAGCAGTGAAGGAGGACACTATAGAAATCAGCCCCAGCATTTT.

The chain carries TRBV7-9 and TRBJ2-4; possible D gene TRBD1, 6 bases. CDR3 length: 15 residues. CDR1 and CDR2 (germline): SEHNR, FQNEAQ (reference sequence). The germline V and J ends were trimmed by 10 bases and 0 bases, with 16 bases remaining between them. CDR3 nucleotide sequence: TGTGCCACCAACCCACAGGGCTTAGCCAAAAACATTCAGTACTTC. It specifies CATNPQGLAKNIQYF.

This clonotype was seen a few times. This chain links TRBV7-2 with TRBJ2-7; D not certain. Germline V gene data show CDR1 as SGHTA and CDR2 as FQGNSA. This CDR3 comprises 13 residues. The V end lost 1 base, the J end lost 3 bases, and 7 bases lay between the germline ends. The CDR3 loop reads CASSLDEVYEQYF. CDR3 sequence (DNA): TGTGCCAGCAGCTTAGACGAGGTCTACGAGCAGTACTTC.

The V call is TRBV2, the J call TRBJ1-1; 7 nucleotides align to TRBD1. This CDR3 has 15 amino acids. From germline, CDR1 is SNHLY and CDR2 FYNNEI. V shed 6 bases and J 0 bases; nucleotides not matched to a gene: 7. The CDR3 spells CASRRDRFMNTEAFF. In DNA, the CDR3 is TGTGCCAGCAGAAGGGACAGATTCATGAACACTGAAGCTTTCTTT. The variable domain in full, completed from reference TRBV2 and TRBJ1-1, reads EPEVTQTPSHQVTQMGQEVILRCVPISNHLYFYWYRQILGQKVEFLVSFYNNEISEKSEIFDDQFSVERPDGSNFTLKIRSTKLEDSAMYFCASRRDRFMNTEAFFGQGTRLTVV.

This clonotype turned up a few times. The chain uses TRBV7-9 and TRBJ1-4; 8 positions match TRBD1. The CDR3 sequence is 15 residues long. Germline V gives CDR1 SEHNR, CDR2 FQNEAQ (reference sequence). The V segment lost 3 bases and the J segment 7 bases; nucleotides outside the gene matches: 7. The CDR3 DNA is TGTGCCAGCAGCTTCCCAGGGGGCGGTAGTGAAAAACTGTTTTTT. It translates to CASSFPGGGSEKLFF.

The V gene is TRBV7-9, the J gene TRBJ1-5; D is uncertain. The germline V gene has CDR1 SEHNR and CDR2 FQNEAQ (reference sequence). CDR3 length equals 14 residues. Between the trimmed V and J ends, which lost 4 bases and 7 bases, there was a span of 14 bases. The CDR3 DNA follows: TGTGCCAGCAGCTCCTGGACCCAAGACCAGCCCCAGCATTTT. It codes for CASSSWTQDQPQHF.

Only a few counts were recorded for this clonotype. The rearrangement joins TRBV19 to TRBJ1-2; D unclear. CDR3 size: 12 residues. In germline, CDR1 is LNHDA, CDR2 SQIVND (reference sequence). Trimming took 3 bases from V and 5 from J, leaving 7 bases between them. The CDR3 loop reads CASSMFQYGYTF. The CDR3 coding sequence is TGTGCCAGTAGTATGTTCCAGTATGGCTACACCTTC.

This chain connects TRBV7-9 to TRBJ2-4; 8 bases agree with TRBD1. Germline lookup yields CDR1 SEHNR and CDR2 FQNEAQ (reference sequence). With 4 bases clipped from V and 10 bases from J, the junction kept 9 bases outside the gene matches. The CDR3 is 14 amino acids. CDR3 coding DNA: TGTGCCAGCAGCTCACAGGGGGGAAGGTGGATTCAGTACTTC. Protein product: CASSSQGGRWIQYF.

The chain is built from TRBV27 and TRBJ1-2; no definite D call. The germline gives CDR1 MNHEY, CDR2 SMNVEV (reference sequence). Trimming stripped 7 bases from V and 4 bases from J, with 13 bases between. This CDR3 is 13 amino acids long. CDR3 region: CASTDGSSYGYTF. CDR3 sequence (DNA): TGTGCCAGCACTGATGGGAGCAGCTATGGCTACACCTTC.

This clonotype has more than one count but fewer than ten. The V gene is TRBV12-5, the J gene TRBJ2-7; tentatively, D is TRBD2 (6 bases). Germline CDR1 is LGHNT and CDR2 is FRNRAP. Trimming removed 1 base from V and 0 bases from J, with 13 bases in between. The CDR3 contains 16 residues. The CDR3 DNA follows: TGTGCTAGTGGTTTGGGGAGCCTAGCGCGCTCCTACGAGCAGTACTTC. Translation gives CASGLGSLARSYEQYF.

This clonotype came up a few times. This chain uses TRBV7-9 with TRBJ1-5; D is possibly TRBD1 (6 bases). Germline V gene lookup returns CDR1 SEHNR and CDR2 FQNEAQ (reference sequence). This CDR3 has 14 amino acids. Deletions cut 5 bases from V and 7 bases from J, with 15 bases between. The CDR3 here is CASSLGQILQPQHF. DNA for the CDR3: TGTGCCAGCAGCCTCGGACAGATTTTGCAGCCCCAGCATTTT.

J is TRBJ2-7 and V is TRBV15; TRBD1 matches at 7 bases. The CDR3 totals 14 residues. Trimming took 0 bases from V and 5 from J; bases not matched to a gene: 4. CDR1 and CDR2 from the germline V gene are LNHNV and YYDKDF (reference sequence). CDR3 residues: CATSRDRTGDEQYF. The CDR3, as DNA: TGTGCCACCAGCAGAGACCGGACAGGCGACGAGCAGTACTTC.

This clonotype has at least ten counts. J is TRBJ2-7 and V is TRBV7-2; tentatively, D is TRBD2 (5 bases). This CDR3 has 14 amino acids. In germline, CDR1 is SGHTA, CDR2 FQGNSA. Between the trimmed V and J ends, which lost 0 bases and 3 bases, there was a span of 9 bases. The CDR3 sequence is CASSLALGDYEQYF. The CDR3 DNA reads TGTGCCAGCAGCTTAGCGCTGGGAGACTACGAGCAGTACTTC.